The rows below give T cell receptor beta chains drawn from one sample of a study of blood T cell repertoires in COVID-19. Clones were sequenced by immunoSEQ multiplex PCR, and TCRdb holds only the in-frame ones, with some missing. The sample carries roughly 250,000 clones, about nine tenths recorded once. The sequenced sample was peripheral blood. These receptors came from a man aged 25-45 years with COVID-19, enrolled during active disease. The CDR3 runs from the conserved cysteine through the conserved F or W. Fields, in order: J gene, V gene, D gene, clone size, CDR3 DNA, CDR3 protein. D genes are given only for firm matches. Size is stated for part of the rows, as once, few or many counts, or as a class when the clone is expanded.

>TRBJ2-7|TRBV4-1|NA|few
TGCGCCAGCAGCCAAGATTACGGCTACGAGCAGTACTTC
CASSQDYGYEQYF
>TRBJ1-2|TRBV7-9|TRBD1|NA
TGTGCCAGCAGCACTGGACAGGGGGACTATGGCTACACCTTC
CASSTGQGDYGYTF
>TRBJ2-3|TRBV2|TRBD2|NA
TGTGCCAGCTACAAATGGTTGGTTAGCGGGGGGCCGAGGACCACAGATACGCAGTATTTT
CASYKWLVSGGPRTTDTQYF
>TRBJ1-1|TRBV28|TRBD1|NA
TGTGCCAGCAGTTCCGCCGGACAGGGGTTGAACACTGAAGCTTTCTTT
CASSSAGQGLNTEAFF
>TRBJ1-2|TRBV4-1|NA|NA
TGCGCCAGCAGCCAAGTAGGGGATGGCTATGGCTACACCTTC
CASSQVGDGYGYTF
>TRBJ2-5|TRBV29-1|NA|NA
TGCAGCGTCCGATCGGACACACAGGAGGGAGAGACCCAGTACTTC
CSVRSDTQEGETQYF
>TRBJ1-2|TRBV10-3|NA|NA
TGTGCCATCAGCTCCGGGGTTAACTATGGCTACACCTTC
CAISSGVNYGYTF
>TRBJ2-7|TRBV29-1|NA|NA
TGCAGCGTTGTGACGGGACATCTATCCTACGAGCAGTACTTC
CSVVTGHLSYEQYF
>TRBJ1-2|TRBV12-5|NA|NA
TGTGCTAGTGGGGTGACGGAGGTGGATGGCTACACCTTC
CASGVTEVDGYTF
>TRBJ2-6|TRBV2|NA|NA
TGTGCCAGCAGTGATAGGACTTCCACTGGGGCCAACGTCCTGACTTTC
CASSDRTSTGANVLTF
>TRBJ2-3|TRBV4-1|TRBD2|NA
TGCGCCAGCAGCCAAGGGTTAGCGGGGGGGCCTTCAGATACGCAGTATTTT
CASSQGLAGGPSDTQYF